This entry describes one TCR beta chain. These data originate in a study of shared clonotypes between healthy human individuals. The protocol was immunoSEQ multiplex PCR, while the TCRdb copy is restricted to in-frame clones and leaves out a portion. The sample contains roughly 2,500,000 clones, over 85% of which appear only once. The CDR3 is 15 amino acids. V shed 5 bases and J 5 bases; nucleotides not matched to a gene: 7. CDR1 SGHTA and CDR2 FQGTGA come from the germline V gene. This receptor was identified in a man younger than 30 in good health. Some clones in this sample may be carry-over from other donors' samples. This chain joins TRBV7-3 and TRBJ2-5, with 11 bases that match TRBD2. Sequencing was done on a sample of naive CD4+ T cells from PBMCs. Subset noted: CD45RA+ positively selected. CDR3 protein: CASSPGLAVKETQYF. The CDR3 coding sequence is TGTGCCAGCAGCCCGGGACTAGCGGTTAAGGAGACCCAGTACTTC.